This T cell receptor beta chain came from a study of blood T cell repertoires in COVID-19. Study in general: The analysed material was cDNA or gDNA that came from T cells, B-cell-depleted T cells, or PBMCs.

The CDR3 spans 17 residues. The V gene lost 5 bases and the J gene lost 7 bases, with 24 bases spanning the gap. Germline V CDR1 and CDR2: LNHDA, SQIVND (reference sequence). Repertoires were generated with immunoSEQ multiplex PCR, while TCRdb's copy carries only in-frame clones and drops some. The sample shows about 310,000 clones, about nine tenths of them seen only once. Participants spanned ages about 18 to 100 years and resided in about 25 US areas. Donors were grouped by their self-reported clinical history. All recovered Cohort 3 donors got two negative PCRs, got clearance, or saw symptom resolution.

The sequencing input was PBMCs or T cells enriched from blood (not recorded which). This TCR came from a man aged 55 to 70 who had recovered from COVID-19. The rearrangement uses TRBV19 and TRBJ2-1; tentative D call: TRBD1 (7 bases). The CDR3 DNA reads as TGTGCCAGTAGTGGGGGGACAGCAATAGGGGTTTGGAATGAGCAGTTCTTC. Its protein product is CASSGGTAIGVWNEQFF.